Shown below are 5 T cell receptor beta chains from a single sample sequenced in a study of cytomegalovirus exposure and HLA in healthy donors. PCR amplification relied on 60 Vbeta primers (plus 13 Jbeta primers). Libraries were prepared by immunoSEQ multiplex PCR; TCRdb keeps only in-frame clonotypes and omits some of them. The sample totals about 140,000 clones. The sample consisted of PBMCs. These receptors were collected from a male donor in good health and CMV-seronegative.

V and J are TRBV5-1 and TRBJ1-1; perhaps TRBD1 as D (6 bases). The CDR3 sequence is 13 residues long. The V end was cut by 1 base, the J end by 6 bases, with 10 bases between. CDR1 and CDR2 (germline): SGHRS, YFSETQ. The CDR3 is CASSLRGTAEAFF. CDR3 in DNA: TGCGCCAGCAGCTTGAGGGGGACGGCTGAAGCTTTCTTT.

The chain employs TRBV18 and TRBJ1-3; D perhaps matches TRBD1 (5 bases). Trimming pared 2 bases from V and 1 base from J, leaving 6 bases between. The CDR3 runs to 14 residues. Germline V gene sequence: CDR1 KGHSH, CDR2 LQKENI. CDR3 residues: CASSPDSSGNTIYF. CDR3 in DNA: TGTGCCAGCTCACCAGACAGTTCTGGAAACACCATATATTTT.

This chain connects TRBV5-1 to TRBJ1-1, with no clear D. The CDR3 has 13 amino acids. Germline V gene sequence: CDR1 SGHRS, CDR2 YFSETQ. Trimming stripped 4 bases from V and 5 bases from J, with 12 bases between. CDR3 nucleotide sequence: TGCGCCAGCAGCCTTCGATCGGTAACTGAAGCTTTCTTT. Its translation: CASSLRSVTEAFF.

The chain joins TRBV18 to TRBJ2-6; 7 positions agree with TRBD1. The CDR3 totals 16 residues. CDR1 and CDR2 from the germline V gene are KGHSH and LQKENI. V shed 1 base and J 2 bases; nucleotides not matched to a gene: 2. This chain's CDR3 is CASSPLGQAGANVLTF. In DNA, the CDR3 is TGTGCCAGCTCACCACTCGGACAGGCTGGGGCCAACGTCCTGACTTTC.

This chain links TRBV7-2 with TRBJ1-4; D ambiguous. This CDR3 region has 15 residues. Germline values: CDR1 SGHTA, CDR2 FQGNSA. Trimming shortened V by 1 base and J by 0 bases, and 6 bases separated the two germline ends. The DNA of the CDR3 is TGTGCCAGCAGCTTAGGGCAGACAACTAATGAAAAACTGTTTTTT. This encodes CASSLGQTTNEKLFF.